A selection of T cell receptor beta chains follows, all from one sample in a study of cytomegalovirus exposure and HLA in healthy donors. TCRdb keeps only in-frame clones here, not all; method: immunoSEQ multiplex PCR. The table shows tens of thousands of clones, with 85% to 95% occurring only once. The sequenced material came from PBMCs. The source of these receptors is a woman younger than 35 in good health and CMV-seronegative. Both conserved end residues are part of each CDR3. A D gene is named only where the DNA matches it firmly. A row's size may be missing; if present it is once, few, many or a size class.

V gene: TRBV6-1; J gene: TRBJ1-5; D gene: TRBD1; clone size: once; CDR3 protein: CASNRQGLGNQPQHF; CDR3 DNA: TGTGCCAGCAACAGACAGGGTCTCGGCAATCAGCCCCAGCATTTT
V gene: TRBV6-5; J gene: TRBJ2-7; D gene: NA; clone size: NA; CDR3 protein: CASRPPGRGTGEQYF; CDR3 DNA: TGTGCCAGCAGGCCACCAGGGAGAGGAACAGGGGAGCAGTACTTC
V gene: TRBV19; J gene: TRBJ1-1; D gene: NA; clone size: NA; CDR3 protein: CASSIGGLGNTEAFF; CDR3 DNA: TGTGCCAGTAGTATTGGGGGGTTAGGGAACACTGAAGCTTTCTTT
V gene: TRBV19; J gene: TRBJ2-2; D gene: NA; clone size: NA; CDR3 protein: CASSTLTTNTGELFF; CDR3 DNA: TGTGCCAGTAGTACCTTGACAACGAACACCGGGGAGCTGTTTTTT
V gene: TRBV13; J gene: TRBJ2-7; D gene: TRBD1; clone size: NA; CDR3 protein: CASSPGTGDYEQYF; CDR3 DNA: TGTGCCAGCAGCCCCGGGACAGGGGACTACGAGCAGTACTTC
V gene: TRBV6-5; J gene: TRBJ2-7; D gene: TRBD1; clone size: NA; CDR3 protein: CASSWTGPYEQYF; CDR3 DNA: TGTGCCAGCAGTTGGACAGGGCCCTACGAGCAGTACTTC
V gene: TRBV6-6; J gene: TRBJ2-1; D gene: TRBD2; clone size: NA; CDR3 protein: CASSSPGGSYNEQFF; CDR3 DNA: TGTGCCAGCAGTTCCCCGGGGGGGTCCTACAATGAGCAGTTCTTC
V gene: TRBV5-1; J gene: TRBJ1-3; D gene: NA; clone size: NA; CDR3 protein: CASSLDPGTGNTIYF; CDR3 DNA: TGCGCCAGCAGCTTGGATCCGGGGACAGGAAACACCATATATTTT
V gene: TRBV29-1; J gene: TRBJ1-2; D gene: NA; clone size: once; CDR3 protein: CSVEDREANYGYTF; CDR3 DNA: TGCAGCGTTGAAGATCGGGAAGCTAACTATGGCTACACCTTC
V gene: TRBV2; J gene: TRBJ2-4; D gene: TRBD2; clone size: NA; CDR3 protein: CASRRGLAGGPGWAKNIQYF; CDR3 DNA: TGTGCCAGCAGAAGGGGACTAGCGGGAGGGCCGGGGTGGGCCAAAAACATTCAGTACTTC
V gene: TRBV7-2; J gene: TRBJ1-5; D gene: NA; clone size: NA; CDR3 protein: CASSLGPYSNQPQHF; CDR3 DNA: TGTGCCAGCAGCTTGGGCCCCTATAGCAATCAGCCCCAGCATTTT
V gene: TRBV4-3; J gene: TRBJ1-2; D gene: NA; clone size: once; CDR3 protein: CASSQDNGARYGYTF; CDR3 DNA: TGCGCCAGCAGCCAAGACAATGGGGCGCGGTATGGCTACACCTTC
V gene: TRBV27; J gene: TRBJ2-3; D gene: TRBD2; clone size: few; CDR3 protein: CASSLVAGGADTQYF; CDR3 DNA: TGTGCCAGCAGTTTGGTAGCGGGAGGGGCAGATACGCAGTATTTT
V gene: TRBV4-1; J gene: TRBJ1-1; D gene: TRBD1; clone size: NA; CDR3 protein: CASSQGVGTGYEAFF; CDR3 DNA: TGCGCCAGCAGCCAAGGGGTAGGGACAGGGTATGAAGCTTTCTTT
V gene: TRBV4-3; J gene: TRBJ2-1; D gene: NA; clone size: NA; CDR3 protein: CASSQDEAYNEQFF; CDR3 DNA: TGCGCCAGCAGCCAAGATGAGGCATACAATGAGCAGTTCTTC